This T cell receptor (beta chain) was sequenced during a study of OX40 agonist ivuxolimab in advanced cancers. Sequenced by immunoSEQ multiplex PCR; TCRdb stores in-frame clones only, minus some. The sample shows about 20,000 clones, just under 85% of them seen only once. V was cut by 11 bases and J by 2 bases, with 10 bases left in between. This CDR3 contains 11 residues. Germline-derived CDR1 and CDR2 are MNHNS and SASEGT. The clonotype originates from an adult with an advanced solid tumor such as melanoma, head and neck, liver or kidney cancer. The sample here was CD4+ or CD8+ T cells sorted from blood, taken in a trial of the OX40 agonist ivuxolimab. The genes are TRBV6-1 and TRBJ2-7; D is ambiguous. CDR3 in amino acids: CAPMNPYEQYF. The CDR3 DNA follows: TGTGCCCCCATGAACCCCTACGAGCAGTACTTC.